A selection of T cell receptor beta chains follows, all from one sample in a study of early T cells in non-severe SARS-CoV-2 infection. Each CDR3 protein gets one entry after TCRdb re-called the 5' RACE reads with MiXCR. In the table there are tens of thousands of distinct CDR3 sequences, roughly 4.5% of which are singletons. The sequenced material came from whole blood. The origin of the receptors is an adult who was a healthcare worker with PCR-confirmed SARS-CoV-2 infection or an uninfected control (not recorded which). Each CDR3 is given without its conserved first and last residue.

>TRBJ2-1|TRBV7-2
ASSLSGRHNEQF
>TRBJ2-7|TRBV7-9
ASSPPNPHEQY
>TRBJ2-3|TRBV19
ASSRAVTARDTQY
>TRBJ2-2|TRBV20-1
SARDPGNGELF
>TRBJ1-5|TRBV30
AWSVARQEPQH
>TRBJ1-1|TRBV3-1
ASSLRDRGVSEAF
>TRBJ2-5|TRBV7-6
ASSLSGRETETQY
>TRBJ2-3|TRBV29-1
SVETADTQY
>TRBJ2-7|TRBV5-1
ASSLVGYEQY
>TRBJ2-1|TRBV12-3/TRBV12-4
ASSHQRGGLYNEQF
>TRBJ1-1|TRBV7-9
ASSLGSVMNTEAF
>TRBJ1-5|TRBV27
ASKTGGNQPQH
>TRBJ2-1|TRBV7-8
ASSRFGPKYNEQF
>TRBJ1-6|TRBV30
AWSDHISPLH
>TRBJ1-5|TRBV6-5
ASSPGLNQPQH
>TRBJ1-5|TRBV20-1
SARGTGDDQPQH
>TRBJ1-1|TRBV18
ASCLDLQNTEAF
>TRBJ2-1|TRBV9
ASSVAGESYNEQF
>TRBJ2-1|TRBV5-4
ASSLVAGGAYNEQF
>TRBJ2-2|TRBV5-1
ASSYDSRNTGELF
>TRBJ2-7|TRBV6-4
ASSEGYGGPQY
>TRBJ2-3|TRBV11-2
ASSLDRVTDTQY
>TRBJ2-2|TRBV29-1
SVETGDTGELF
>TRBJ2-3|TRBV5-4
ASSLRGPDTQY
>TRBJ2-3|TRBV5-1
ASSSNPGYIEGQY
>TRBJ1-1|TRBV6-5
ASGRDTEAF
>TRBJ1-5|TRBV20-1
SASTDRYQPQH
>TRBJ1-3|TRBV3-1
ASSQELWVYGHRGNTIY
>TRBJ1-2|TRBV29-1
SVGREGTYGYT
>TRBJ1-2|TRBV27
ASSYDRGRNGYT
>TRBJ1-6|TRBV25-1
ASSRGSYNSPLH
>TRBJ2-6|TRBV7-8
ASSSRYGRPLSSGANVLT
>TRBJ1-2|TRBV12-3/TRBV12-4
ASSFARGSAGYT
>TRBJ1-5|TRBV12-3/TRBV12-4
ASSLTTGNQPQH
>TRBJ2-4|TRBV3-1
ASSHWTGKNIQY
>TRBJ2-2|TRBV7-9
ASGLAGTNTGELF
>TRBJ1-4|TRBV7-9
ASSPRGAGPNEKLF
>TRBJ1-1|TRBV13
ASSSGYRANTEAF
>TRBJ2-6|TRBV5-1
ASSPEQGISGANVLT
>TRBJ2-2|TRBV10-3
AIRGATGKPGELF
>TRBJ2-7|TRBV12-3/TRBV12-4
ASRSGGASEQY
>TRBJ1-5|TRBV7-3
ASSFRDQPQH
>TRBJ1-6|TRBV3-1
ASSLSSYNSPLH
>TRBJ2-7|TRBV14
ASSLKGQGTYEQY
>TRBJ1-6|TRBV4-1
ASSQRAVAGVSPLH
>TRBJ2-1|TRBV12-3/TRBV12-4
ASSFWGGSSYNEQF
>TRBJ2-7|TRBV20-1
SARDHRDSGEQY
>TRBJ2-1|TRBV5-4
ASSLGLASEQF
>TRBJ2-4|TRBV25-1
ASSNGQGNIQY
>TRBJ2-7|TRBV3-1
ASSQVRDSYEQY
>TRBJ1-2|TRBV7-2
ASSLESLRDRDYGYT
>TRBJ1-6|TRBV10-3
AIKDSAARGRSPLH